A single sample gave rise to the 2 T cell receptor beta chains below, sequenced in a study of blood T cell repertoires in COVID-19. Profiled with immunoSEQ multiplex PCR; TCRdb holds only in-frame clones, not every one. The sample holds roughly 81,000 clones; 87% are singletons and the top ten take approximately 8%. The sample was peripheral blood. All receptors come from a man between 25 and 39 years old with acute or convalescent COVID-19.

This clone appeared a few times. This chain links TRBV27 with TRBJ1-2; D perhaps matches TRBD1 (5 bases). V was pared by 2 bases and J by 9 bases, with 19 bases between. The CDR3 contains 15 residues. Germline V gene data show CDR1 as MNHEY and CDR2 as SMNVEV (reference sequence). The CDR3 loop reads CASSLSPTAWGSYTF. The CDR3 nucleotides read TGTGCCAGCAGTTTAAGCCCGACAGCTTGGGGTAGCTACACCTTC.

In DNA form, the CDR3 reads TGCGCCAGCAGCCGGGGGGCGGGAGGCAGTACGGGGGAGCAGTTCTTC. Amino acid sequence: CASSRGAGGSTGEQFF. The chain couples TRBV4-3 to TRBJ2-1, with TRBD2 matching 8 bases. Looked up from germline, CDR1 is LGHNA and CDR2 is YSLEER. V lost 4 bases and J lost 10; bases outside the gene matches: 15. The CDR3 contains 16 residues.